What follows are 4 T cell receptor beta chains derived from one specimen sequenced in a study of T cells after yellow fever vaccination. TCRdb re-analysed the 5' RACE reads in MiXCR, keeping a single row per CDR3 protein. The sample consists of almost 30,000 distinct CDR3 sequences, 6.3% of them appearing once. Material: PBMCs, either bulk or a sorted T-cell subset (CD4+, CD8+, memory, or dextramer-sorted; not recorded which), obtained on the day of the yellow fever booster vaccination. These receptors all stem from a man aged 25 to 40 who received the YFV17D yellow fever vaccine.

This clonotype was detected a few times. The DNA of the CDR3 is TGCAGTGCCAAGCCCCCCCAAAACATTAATTCGGCCCTCCACTTT. It encodes CSAKPPQNINSALHF. The rearrangement uses TRBV20-1 and TRBJ1-6, with D hard to call. Trimming removed 6 bases at V and 14 bases at J, with 26 bases between. Germline V gene data show CDR1 as DFQATT and CDR2 as SNEGSKA (reference sequence). The CDR3 covers 15 residues.

The sample holds a few counts of this clonotype. The rearrangement uses TRBV18 and TRBJ2-1; 9 bases match TRBD2. Germline assignment: CDR1 KGHSH and CDR2 LQKENI. The V and J ends lost 3 bases and 5 bases, in that order; junction bases with no gene match: 11. CDR3 length equals 17 residues. The CDR3 spells CASSPELAGGPNNEQFF. CDR3 sequence (DNA): TGTGCCAGCTCACCGGAATTGGCGGGAGGGCCAAACAATGAGCAGTTCTTC.

This clonotype was counted many times. This chain uses TRBV5-1 with TRBJ2-5; D is possibly TRBD2 (5 bases). This CDR3 region has 15 residues. CDR1 is SGHRS, CDR2 YFSETQ, per germline. The ends were cut back, 4 bases at V and 4 bases at J, with 17 bases in the middle. The CDR3 here is CASSATYREGETQYF. CDR3 nucleotide sequence: TGCGCCAGCAGCGCAACCTACCGTGAGGGAGAGACCCAGTACTTC.

This clonotype showed up many times. The chain joins TRBV20-1 to TRBJ2-1, with 9 bases that match TRBD2. The J segment lost 9 bases and the V segment lost 3 bases, leaving 9 bases of the junction unmatched. The germline V gene encodes CDR1 DFQATT and CDR2 SNEGSKA (reference sequence). The length of the CDR3 is 14 residues. CDR3 DNA: TGCAGTGCTAGCAGTAGCGGGAGTGTCATTGAGCAGTTCTTC. Protein sequence: CSASSSGSVIEQFF.